The 27 T cell receptor beta chains below all came from one sample that was sequenced in a study of cytomegalovirus exposure and HLA in healthy donors. The PCR employed 60 Vbeta primers together with 13 Jbeta primers. Here immunoSEQ multiplex PCR was the method, and the copy in TCRdb shows in-frame clones only, minus some. Of roughly 200,000 clones in the sample, 10% to 15% were seen once. The sample consisted of PBMCs. These receptors were obtained from a man aged 50 to 59 in good health and CMV-seropositive.

This clone was recorded a few times. The chain has TRBV10-3 and TRBJ2-5, with 11 bases aligning to TRBD2. Germline V gene data show CDR1 as ENHRY and CDR2 as SYGVKD. This CDR3 comprises 17 residues. J lost 1 base, V lost 0 bases, and 4 bases had no gene match. CDR3 bases: TGTGCCATCAGTGAGTCGCTAGCGGGGGGCTCCCAAGAGACCCAGTACTTC. Translation: CAISESLAGGSQETQYF.

The chain joins TRBV10-3 to TRBJ2-7; 9 positions agree with TRBD1. The germline V gene has CDR1 ENHRY and CDR2 SYGVKD. The CDR3 spans 14 residues. With 5 bases clipped from V and 2 bases from J, the junction kept 4 bases outside the gene matches. The CDR3 coding sequence is TGTGCCATCAGTCTCGGGACAGGGACCTACGAGCAGTACTTC. It translates to CAISLGTGTYEQYF.

This chain joins TRBV5-4 and TRBJ2-1, with TRBD2 as a possible D gene (5 bases). The V end was cut by 2 bases, the J end by 0 bases, with 12 bases between. Germline CDR1 reads SGHNT; CDR2 reads YYREEE (reference sequence). CDR3 size: 16 residues. The CDR3, as DNA: TGTGCCAGCAGCTTCGGTGGAGGAGGCTCCTACAATGAGCAGTTCTTC. Translated, it gives CASSFGGGGSYNEQFF.

This clone appeared a few times. The chain has TRBV9 and TRBJ2-5; 7 bases map to TRBD2. With V trimmed by 1 base and J by 5 bases, 2 bases remained unmatched. In germline, CDR1 is SGDLS, CDR2 YYNGEE. The CDR3 covers 13 residues. The CDR3 DNA sequence: TGTGCCAGCAGCGTAAACGGGGGGGAGACCCAGTACTTC. Translating it yields CASSVNGGETQYF.

This CDR3 reads CASSPRQGRITDTQYF. CDR3 DNA: TGTGCCAGCAGCCCTCGACAGGGGCGGATCACAGATACGCAGTATTTT. This rearrangement joins TRBV9 to TRBJ2-3; 8 bases agree with TRBD1. CDR3 length equals 16 residues. With V trimmed by 4 bases and J by 2 bases, 9 bases remained unmatched. Germline V gene data show CDR1 as SGDLS and CDR2 as YYNGEE.

The chain has TRBV18 and TRBJ2-4; 7 bases agree with TRBD2. V shed 0 bases, J shed 10 bases, and the junction held 0 bases outside the gene matches. The CDR3 has 12 residues. Germline V gives CDR1 KGHSH, CDR2 LQKENI. This CDR3 reads CASSPPGGIQYF. CDR3 nucleotides: TGTGCCAGCTCACCACCCGGGGGGATTCAGTACTTC.

This clone was counted only a few times. CDR3 in amino acids: CASSPGGGRVHPQETQYF. CDR3 bases: TGTGCCAGCAGCCCGGGAGGGGGGAGGGTTCACCCCCAAGAGACCCAGTACTTC. This chain uses TRBV7-9 with TRBJ2-5; 8 positions agree with TRBD2. V shed 5 bases, J shed 1 base, and the junction held 15 bases outside the gene matches. CDR1 is SEHNR and CDR2 is FQNEAQ in the germline V gene (reference sequence). This CDR3 is built from 18 residues.

V gene TRBV19 combines with J gene TRBJ2-5, with 9 bases aligning to TRBD1. Trimming cost V 11 bases and J 5 bases; bases outside gene matches: 3. This CDR3 is 11 amino acids long. Germline-derived CDR1 and CDR2 are LNHDA and SQIVND (reference sequence). The CDR3 bases are TGTGCCGCAGGACAGGGGGAGACCCAGTACTTC. Translation: CAAGQGETQYF.

This clone was detected only a few times. This rearrangement joins TRBV2 to TRBJ1-2, with D tentatively TRBD1 (5 bases). Trimming took off 1 base at V and 1 base at J, with 7 bases between the two ends. The CDR3 has 14 residues. CDR1 SNHLY and CDR2 FYNNEI come from the germline V gene. This CDR3 is CASSEEGLNYGYTF. CDR3 bases: TGTGCCAGCAGTGAAGAGGGGCTTAACTATGGCTACACCTTC.

The V call is TRBV5-4, the J call TRBJ2-1; TRBD2 agrees at 10 bases. V lost 3 bases, J lost 4 bases, and 10 bases stayed unmatched. Germline-derived CDR1 and CDR2 are SGHNT and YYREEE (reference sequence). The CDR3 extends over 17 amino acids. This CDR3 reads CASSSLAGGQTYNEQFF. CDR3 DNA: TGTGCCAGCAGCTCATTAGCGGGGGGCCAGACTTACAATGAGCAGTTCTTC.

This clone was counted only a few times. This chain links TRBV18 with TRBJ2-7, with 10 bases lining up with TRBD1. J was trimmed by 5 bases and V by 3 bases; bases with no gene match: 1. The CDR3 spans 13 residues. Per germline, CDR1 KGHSH and CDR2 LQKENI. Here the CDR3 DNA reads TGTGCCAGCTCACCCGGGACAGGGGACGAGCAGTACTTC. Protein sequence: CASSPGTGDEQYF.

The V call is TRBV4-3, the J call TRBJ1-5, with D possibly TRBD1 on 5 matching bases. This CDR3 comprises 16 residues. Trimming cost V 0 bases and J 0 bases, with 9 bases left between them. Germline CDR1 is LGHNA and CDR2 is YSLEER. CDR3 coding DNA: TGCGCCAGCAGCCAAGATCGACAGTATAGCAATCAGCCCCAGCATTTT. Translation gives CASSQDRQYSNQPQHF.

V gene TRBV19 combines with J gene TRBJ1-1; TRBD1 matches at 8 bases. J gave up 3 bases and V 3 bases, and 6 bases lay outside the gene matches. Germline V gene data show CDR1 as LNHDA and CDR2 as SQIVND (reference sequence). This CDR3 is built from 15 residues. Here the CDR3 reads CASSIPGGGYTEAFF. CDR3 nucleotides: TGTGCCAGTAGTATCCCAGGGGGCGGATACACTGAAGCTTTCTTT.

The rearrangement joins TRBV6-1 to TRBJ1-1; tentative D call: TRBD1 (5 bases). V was clipped by 2 bases and J by 0 bases, with 13 bases between them. There are 16 residues in the CDR3. Germline CDR1 and CDR2: MNHNS and SASEGT. CDR3 in DNA: TGTGCCAGCAGTGAATTGGGGGGGTCTATGAACACTGAAGCTTTCTTT. It translates to CASSELGGSMNTEAFF.

A few counts support this clone. The chain combines TRBV10-2 with TRBJ2-1; TRBD2 aligns across 10 bases. CDR3 length equals 16 residues. V lost 3 bases, J lost 1 base, and 3 bases stayed unmatched. CDR1 and CDR2 from the germline V gene are WSHSY and SAAADI. CDR3 sequence reads: CASSESSGGSYNEQFF. CDR3 DNA sequence: TGCGCCAGCAGTGAAAGTAGCGGGGGGTCCTACAATGAGCAGTTCTTC.

The rearrangement uses TRBV19 and TRBJ1-2; possibly TRBD1 for D (6 bases). Trimming left V 5 bases short and J 7 bases short, with 14 bases between. Looked up from germline, CDR1 is LNHDA and CDR2 is SQIVND (reference sequence). This CDR3 region has 13 residues. The CDR3 protein is CASSPSGVSGYTF. CDR3 DNA: TGTGCCAGTAGTCCGTCAGGGGTTAGTGGCTACACCTTC.

This clone turned up a few times. The identical CDR3 is also encoded by other nucleotide sequences in the sample. This chain links TRBV5-1 with TRBJ2-5; 9 bases are shared with TRBD1. The CDR3 extends over 14 amino acids. In germline, CDR1 is SGHRS, CDR2 YFSETQ. The V segment lost 2 bases and the J segment 5 bases; nucleotides outside the gene matches: 4. The CDR3 reads CASSLQGAGETQYF. In DNA form, the CDR3 reads TGCGCCAGCAGCTTACAGGGGGCAGGGGAGACCCAGTACTTC.

V gene TRBV11-2 combines with J gene TRBJ2-5; 10 bases map to TRBD2. CDR1 SGHAT and CDR2 FQNNGV come from the germline V gene. The CDR3 contains 16 residues. The J segment lost 4 bases and the V segment lost 5 bases, leaving 10 bases of the junction unmatched. CDR3 DNA sequence: TGTGCCAGCAGCGCAAGCGGGGGGGCTTTCGGAGAGACCCAGTACTTC. This gives the protein CASSASGGAFGETQYF. The full variable domain, its missing parts supplied by reference TRBV11-2 and TRBJ2-5, is EAGVAQSPRYKIIEKRQSVAFWCNPISGHATLYWYQQILGQGPKLLIQFQNNGVVDDSQLPKDRFSAERLKGVDSTLKIQPAKLEDSAVYLCASSASGGAFGETQYFGPGTRLLVL.

The V call is TRBV5-4, the J call TRBJ2-7; 10 bases line up with TRBD2. The germline gives CDR1 SGHNT, CDR2 YYREEE (reference sequence). The V and J ends lost 6 bases and 6 bases, in that order; junction bases with no gene match: 12. The length of the CDR3 is 15 residues. The CDR3 sequence is CASTLPGLAPSEQYF. Here the CDR3 DNA reads TGTGCCAGCACCTTACCGGGACTAGCGCCCTCCGAGCAGTACTTC.

The V call is TRBV10-3, the J call TRBJ2-2; a possible D gene is TRBD1 (6 bases). Per the germline V gene, CDR1 is ENHRY and CDR2 is SYGVKD. The CDR3 covers 16 residues. V was trimmed by 2 bases and J by 6 bases, leaving 16 bases between them. DNA of the CDR3: TGTGCCATCAGTGAGAGTCTAGTCGGGACATCCGGGGAGCTGTTTTTT. Amino acid sequence: CAISESLVGTSGELFF.

This clone was observed a handful of times. This chain links TRBV28 with TRBJ1-6, with D possibly TRBD1 on 5 matching bases. Germline CDR1 MDHEN, CDR2 SYDVKM. The V end lost 3 bases, the J end lost 0 bases, and 12 bases lay between the germline ends. The CDR3 length is 17 residues. The CDR3 here is CASSFFRDFSYNSPLHF. The CDR3 DNA is TGTGCCAGCAGTTTCTTCAGGGACTTCTCCTATAATTCACCCCTCCACTTT.

The J gene is TRBJ1-6, the V gene TRBV5-6, with D unresolved. The germline V gene has CDR1 SGHDT and CDR2 YYEEEE. Trimming shortened V by 1 base and J by 0 bases, and 5 bases separated the two germline ends. The CDR3 runs 15 residues. Here the CDR3 DNA reads TGTGCCAGCAGCTTGCCCAACTCCTATAATTCACCCCTCCACTTT. Protein sequence: CASSLPNSYNSPLHF.

This clone was counted a few times. This chain connects TRBV30 to TRBJ2-7; D gene unclear. V dropped 5 bases and J dropped 0 bases, with 17 bases sitting between them. Germline CDR1 is GTSNPN and CDR2 is SVGIG (reference sequence). The CDR3 runs to 15 residues. CDR3 residues: CAWESTQSTSYEQYF. The DNA for the CDR3 is TGTGCCTGGGAATCGACACAAAGCACCTCCTACGAGCAGTACTTC.

With respect to this clone: Other DNA sequences in this sample translate to the same CDR3. The chain couples TRBV6-5 to TRBJ1-1; 8 nucleotides match TRBD1. The CDR3 length is 14 residues. V gave up 5 bases and J gave up 1 base; unmatched junction bases: 3. Germline V gene data show CDR1 as MNHEY and CDR2 as SVGAGI. CDR3 in DNA: TGTGCCAGCAGTCGACAGGGGCGGAACACTGAAGCTTTCTTT. This translates into CASSRQGRNTEAFF.

This sequence joins TRBV19 and TRBJ1-1, with a tentative D call TRBD1 (6 bases). The ends were cut back, 8 bases at V and 8 bases at J, with 6 bases in the middle. The CDR3 is 9 residues long. Looked up from germline, CDR1 is LNHDA and CDR2 is SQIVND (reference sequence). In DNA, the CDR3 is TGTGCCAGTGGGACAGAAGCTTTCTTT. Residues: CASGTEAFF.

The table lists this clone with a few counts. J is TRBJ2-3 and V is TRBV13, with 7 bases that match TRBD2. The CDR3 is made up of 16 amino acids. J gave up 4 bases and V 5 bases, and 12 bases lay outside the gene matches. Germline lookup yields CDR1 PRHDT and CDR2 FYEKMQ (reference sequence). This chain's CDR3 is CASSHRGREMADTQYF. CDR3 nucleotide sequence: TGTGCCAGCAGCCATCGAGGGAGGGAGATGGCAGATACGCAGTATTTT.

The chain joins TRBV21-1 to TRBJ2-3; the DNA was not compared with TRBD2, the D call given in the table. TRBV21-1 is noted as a pseudogene. This CDR3 contains 15 residues. In nucleotides, the CDR3 is TGTGCCAGCAGCAAAGTGGGGGGTAGCTCCGATACGCAGTATTTT. Translated: CASSKVGGSSDTQYF.